The clone carrying this TCR beta chain occurred many times. Its antigen is still unknown. This sample was included in a study of T cells after yellow fever vaccination. Template switching with 5'RACE generated the TCR cDNA and added a universal primer site and UMIs. TCRdb reanalysed the 5' RACE reads using MiXCR and keeps one entry per CDR3 protein. The data contain approximately 240,000 distinct CDR3 sequences, about 3.9% of them singletons. Study-level findings and limits: A large majority of primary-vaccination clones showed up again after the booster (just under 97% CD4, 85% to 90% CD8). Shared CD4/CD8 clonotypes were a small share, likely from convergent recombination. In FACS-sorted repertoires, abundant clonotypes from the bulk population could appear as contaminants.

This CDR3 has 16 residues. J was trimmed by 0 bases and V by 0 bases; bases with no gene match: 2. Germline V CDR1 and CDR2: SGHRS, YFSETQ. The starting material was PBMCs, obtained 15 days after the yellow fever booster vaccination. This chain links TRBV5-1 with TRBJ2-7; 11 nucleotides line up with TRBD2. This receptor was obtained from a young man who received the YFV17D yellow fever vaccine. Here the CDR3 reads CASSLGLAGTSYEQYF. CDR3 bases: TGCGCCAGCAGCTTGGGACTAGCGGGGACCTCCTACGAGCAGTACTTC.